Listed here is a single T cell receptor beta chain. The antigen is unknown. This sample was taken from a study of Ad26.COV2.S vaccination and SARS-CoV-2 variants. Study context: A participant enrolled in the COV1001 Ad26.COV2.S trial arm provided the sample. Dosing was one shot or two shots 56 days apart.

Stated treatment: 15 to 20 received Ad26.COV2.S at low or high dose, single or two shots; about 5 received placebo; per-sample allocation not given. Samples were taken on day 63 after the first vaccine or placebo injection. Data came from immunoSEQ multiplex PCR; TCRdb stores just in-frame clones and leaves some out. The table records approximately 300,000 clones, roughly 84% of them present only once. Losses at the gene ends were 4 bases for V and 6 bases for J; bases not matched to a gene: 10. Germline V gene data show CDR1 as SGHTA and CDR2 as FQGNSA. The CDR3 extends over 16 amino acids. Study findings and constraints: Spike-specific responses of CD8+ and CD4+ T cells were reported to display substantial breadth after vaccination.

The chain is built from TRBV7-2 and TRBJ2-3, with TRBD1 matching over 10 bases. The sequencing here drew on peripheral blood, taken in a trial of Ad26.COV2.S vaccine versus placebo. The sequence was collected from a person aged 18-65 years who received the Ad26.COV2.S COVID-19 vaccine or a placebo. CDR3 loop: CASSSRQGARTDTQYF. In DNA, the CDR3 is TGTGCCAGCAGCTCGCGACAGGGGGCGAGAACGGATACGCAGTATTTT.